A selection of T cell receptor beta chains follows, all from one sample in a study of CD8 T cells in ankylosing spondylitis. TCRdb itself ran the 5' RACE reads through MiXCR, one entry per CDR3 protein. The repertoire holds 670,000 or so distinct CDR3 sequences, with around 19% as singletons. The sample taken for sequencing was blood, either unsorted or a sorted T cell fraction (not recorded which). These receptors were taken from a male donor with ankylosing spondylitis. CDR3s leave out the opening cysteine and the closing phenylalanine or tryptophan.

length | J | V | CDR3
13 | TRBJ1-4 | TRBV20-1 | SAQPRTATNEKLF
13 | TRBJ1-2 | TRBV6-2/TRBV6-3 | ASSPPAGANYGYT
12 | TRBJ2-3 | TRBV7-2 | ASSAASGRNTQY
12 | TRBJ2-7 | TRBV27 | ASSHLAGPYEQY
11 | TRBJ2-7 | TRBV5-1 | ASSWVGVNEQY
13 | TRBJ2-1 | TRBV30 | AWRPGTGAYNEQF
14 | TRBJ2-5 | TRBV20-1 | SARSPSGRGQETQY
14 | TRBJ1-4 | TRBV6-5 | ASSYGAQVTNEKLF
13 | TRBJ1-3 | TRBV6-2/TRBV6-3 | ASSWDRRSGNTIY
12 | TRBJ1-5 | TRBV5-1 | ASKEDSSNQPQH
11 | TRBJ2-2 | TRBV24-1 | ATTRGGSGELF
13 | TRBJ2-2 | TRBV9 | ASSKTAIGAGELF
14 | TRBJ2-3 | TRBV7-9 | ASSLDVSGGGDTQY
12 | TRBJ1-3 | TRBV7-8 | ASSSDRRENTIY
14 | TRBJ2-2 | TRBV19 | ASSLPGTGLAGELF
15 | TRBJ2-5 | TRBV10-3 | AISESGLAGDQETQY
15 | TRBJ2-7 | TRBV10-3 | AISEDGPTGGLYEQY
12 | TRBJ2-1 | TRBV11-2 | ASSRLGSYNEQF
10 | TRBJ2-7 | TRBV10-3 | AISEGPLEQY
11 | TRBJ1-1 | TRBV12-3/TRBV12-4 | ASRGISNTEAF
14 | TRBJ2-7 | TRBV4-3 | ASSQDRLAENYEQY
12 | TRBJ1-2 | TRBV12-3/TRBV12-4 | ASSRDGQIYGYT
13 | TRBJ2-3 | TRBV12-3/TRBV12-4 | ASSWRQANTDTQY
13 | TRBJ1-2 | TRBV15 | ATSRSLTENYGYT
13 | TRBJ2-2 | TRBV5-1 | ASSSRTGVTGELF
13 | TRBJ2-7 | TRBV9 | ASSSSVVGNYEQY
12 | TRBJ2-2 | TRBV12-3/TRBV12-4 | ASSLVHHTGELF
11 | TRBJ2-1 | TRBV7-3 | ASSLGAGNEQF
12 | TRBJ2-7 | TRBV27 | ASSPTSGFYEQY
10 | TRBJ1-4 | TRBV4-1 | ATGLAGEKLF
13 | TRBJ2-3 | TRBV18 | ASSPSGQSTDTQY
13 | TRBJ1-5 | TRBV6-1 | ASSSPRDPNQPQH
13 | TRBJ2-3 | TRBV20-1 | SARPSTRGPDTQY
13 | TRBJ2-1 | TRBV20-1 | SARRVSGKSNEQF
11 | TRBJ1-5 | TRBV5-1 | ASSLTGAETQH
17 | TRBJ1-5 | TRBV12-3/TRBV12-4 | ASSSHAGTGSYSNQPQH
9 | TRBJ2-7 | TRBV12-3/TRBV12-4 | ASSLRTEQY
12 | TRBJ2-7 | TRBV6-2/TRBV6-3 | ASSPQGGGYEQY
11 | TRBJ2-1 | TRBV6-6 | ASSPATYNEQF
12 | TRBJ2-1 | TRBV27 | ASSLLGGGDEQF
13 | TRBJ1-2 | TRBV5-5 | ASSLARGPNYGYT
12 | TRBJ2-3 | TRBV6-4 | ASSPGQGKSDTQ
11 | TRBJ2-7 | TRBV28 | ASSLRGVHEQY
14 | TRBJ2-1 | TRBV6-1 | ASSRGVSNAYNEQF
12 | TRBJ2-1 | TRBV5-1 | ASSAALAEGEQF
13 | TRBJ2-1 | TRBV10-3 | AISEGLASYNEQF
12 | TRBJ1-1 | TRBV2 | ASSEAQGNVEAF
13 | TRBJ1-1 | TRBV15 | ATSATSTPPTEAF
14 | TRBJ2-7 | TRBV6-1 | ASSEDVTRKWYEQY
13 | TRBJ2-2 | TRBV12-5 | ASGLVLGTTGELF
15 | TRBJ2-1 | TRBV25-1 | ASSTQGGLPVHNEQF
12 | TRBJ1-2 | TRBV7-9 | ATNSRAANYGYT
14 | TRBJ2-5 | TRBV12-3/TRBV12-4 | ASSRGLAGGGETQY
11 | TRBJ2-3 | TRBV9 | ASSAQQGDTQY